This section outlines one T cell receptor (beta chain) sequence together with its context. Its cognate antigen is unknown. The data were obtained in a study of cytomegalovirus exposure and HLA in healthy donors. Study results and caveats: Most TCR sequences showed up rarely, but some public TCRs showed up in many donors. Reportedly, diagnosis of cytomegalovirus status by the classifier showed high specificity and sensitivity.

PCR employed 60 Vbeta and 13 Jbeta primers. Clones were read by immunoSEQ multiplex PCR, and TCRdb kept only the in-frame ones, dropping some. The table records some 150,000 clones, over 70% of them present only once. The germline CDR1 and CDR2 sequences are SGHTA and FQGNSA. This CDR3 has 15 residues. Trimming left V 5 bases short and J 2 bases short, with 15 bases between. Each of the donors was a healthy bone marrow donor. This TCR derives from a man in his forties in good health and CMV-seropositive. Sequenced: PBMCs. V is TRBV7-2 and J is TRBJ1-1, with no clear D. CDR3 region: CASSPKVQTNTEAFF. CDR3 nucleotides: TGTGCCAGCAGCCCAAAAGTACAGACCAACACTGAAGCTTTCTTT.